This T cell receptor (beta chain) was identified in a study of blood T cell repertoires in COVID-19. Study-wide context: Samples of COVID-19 (acute and convalescent) were obtained from the United States, Italy and Spain. Sources were T cells, B-cell-depleted T cells, or PBMCs; the material itself was cDNA or gDNA.

Methods used by the authors: Researchers report that nucleated cell counts were estimated from reference gene primer amplification. Method: immunoSEQ multiplex PCR; TCRdb's copy keeps in-frame clones and lacks some. V, J and clone size derive from that table, while D and trimming were established from the DNA sequence. In the table there are some 150,000 clones, around 83% of which are singletons. V lost 4 bases and J lost 0; bases outside the gene matches: 6. CDR1 is SNHLY and CDR2 is FYNNEI in the germline V gene. CDR3 size: 16 residues. This clone was seen only once. This clonotype originated in a woman aged 50 to 60 with acute or convalescent COVID-19. Material for sequencing was peripheral blood. The gene calls are TRBV2 and TRBJ2-7, with 10 bases identical to TRBD2. The CDR3: CASSVGSGRTSYEQYF. CDR3 DNA sequence: TGTGCCAGCAGTGTCGGTAGCGGGAGGACCTCCTACGAGCAGTACTTC.